These 29 T cell receptor beta chains came from one sample sequenced in a study of cytomegalovirus exposure and HLA in healthy donors. Produced via immunoSEQ multiplex PCR; TCRdb's table is partial and in-frame only. The sample has tens of thousands of clones; 90% to 95% are singletons. Material: PBMCs. These receptors originate from a man aged 18-30 years in good health and CMV-seronegative.

The gene calls are TRBV30 and TRBJ2-7, with 8 bases identical to TRBD2. Trimming removed 2 bases from V and 4 bases from J; junction bases left unmatched: 10. The CDR3 extends over 15 amino acids. CDR1 GTSNPN and CDR2 SVGIG come from the germline V gene (reference sequence). The CDR3 DNA reads as TGTGCCTGGAGTATAAGCGGGGGCCACGTTTACGAGCAGTACTTC. Translated, it gives CAWSISGGHVYEQYF.

The rearrangement uses TRBV7-9 and TRBJ2-7; 7 nucleotides agree with TRBD1. After removal of 4 bases from V and 7 bases from J, the junction contained 10 bases not matched to a gene. CDR1 and CDR2 from the germline V gene are SEHNR and FQNEAQ (reference sequence). The CDR3 runs 14 residues. In DNA form, the CDR3 reads TGTGCCAGCAGCTCCTACAGGGGTCGTGGGGAGCAGTACTTC. Translated: CASSSYRGRGEQYF.

This clone is a singleton in its sample. The chain joins TRBV11-3 to TRBJ2-1, with no clear D. V lost 3 bases and J lost 0, with 9 bases in between. Per the germline V gene, CDR1 is SGHNT and CDR2 is YENEEA. The CDR3 has 15 residues. The CDR3: CASSLGLSSYNEQFF. In nucleotides, the CDR3 is TGTGCCAGCAGCTTGGGCTTGAGCTCCTACAATGAGCAGTTCTTC.

The chain has TRBV27 and TRBJ1-6; D might be TRBD1 (5 bases). V was shortened by 5 bases and J by 11 bases, with 16 bases between the two germline ends. This CDR3 comprises 14 residues. CDR1 and CDR2 (germline): MNHEY, SMNVEV (reference sequence). For the CDR3, the DNA is TGTGCCAGCAGTCCGGCCAGGGTGGGTACACCCCTCCACTTT. Translated: CASSPARVGTPLHF.

The CDR3 DNA reads TGTGCCAGCAGCTTAATTGAGGGCAAAGTCGGGAAACTGTTTTTT. This sequence encodes CASSLIEGKVGKLFF. The chain couples TRBV7-9 to TRBJ1-4; no reliable D call. Trimming removed 2 bases at V and 11 bases at J, with 18 bases between. Per the germline V gene, CDR1 is SEHNR and CDR2 is FQNEAQ (reference sequence). The length of the CDR3 is 15 residues.

CDR3 loop: CASSAAGLPFYEQYF. The CDR3 DNA follows: TGTGCCAGCAGCGCCGCGGGACTACCCTTCTACGAGCAGTACTTC. The V and J genes are TRBV9 and TRBJ2-7, with 7 bases aligning to TRBD2. This CDR3 comprises 15 residues. Per the germline V gene, CDR1 is SGDLS and CDR2 is YYNGEE. The V and J ends lost 3 bases and 3 bases, in that order; junction bases with no gene match: 9.

The V gene is TRBV6-1, the J gene TRBJ2-1; 9 bases fit TRBD2. CDR1 and CDR2 from the germline V gene are MNHNS and SASEGT. This CDR3 comprises 16 residues. V lost 2 bases and J lost 5; bases outside the gene matches: 7. The CDR3 bases are TGTGCCAGCAGTGAACGGCGGGAGGGCCTCGACAATGAGCAGTTCTTC. Its translation is CASSERREGLDNEQFF.

The chain carries TRBV28 and TRBJ1-5; D is perhaps TRBD1 (6 bases). The V gene's germline CDR1 is MDHEN and CDR2 SYDVKM. V was pared by 6 bases and J by 1 base, with 16 bases between. The CDR3 sequence is 16 residues long. Written as DNA, the CDR3 is TGTGCCAGCAGCGCTGCGGGGGCGGGGAGCAATCAGCCCCAGCATTTT. It translates to CASSAAGAGSNQPQHF.

J is TRBJ2-2 and V is TRBV7-6; 9 positions agree with TRBD1. CDR3 length: 16 amino acids. With 6 bases clipped from V and 6 bases from J, the junction kept 11 bases outside the gene matches. The germline gives CDR1 SGHVS, CDR2 FNYEAQ. This chain's CDR3 is CASRHGTGRMSGELFF. The CDR3 DNA follows: TGTGCCAGCAGACACGGGACAGGGAGAATGTCCGGGGAGCTGTTTTTT.

This clone appeared a single time. The V call is TRBV6-1, the J call TRBJ1-1; D is unclear. Germline V lookup: CDR1 MNHNS, CDR2 SASEGT. The V gene lost 4 bases and the J gene lost 3 bases, with 15 bases spanning the gap. The CDR3 is made up of 15 amino acids. The CDR3 loop reads CASSVVGTADTEAFF. DNA for the CDR3: TGTGCCAGCAGTGTAGTAGGCACGGCGGACACTGAAGCTTTCTTT.

The rearrangement joins TRBV5-4 to TRBJ2-1; 8 bases line up with TRBD2. Germline values: CDR1 SGHNT, CDR2 YYREEE (reference sequence). This CDR3 contains 16 residues. The junction had 6 bases not matched to a gene; V was cut back by 0 bases and J by 4 bases. The CDR3 reads CASSLAAGGSYNEQFF. The CDR3 DNA is TGTGCCAGCAGCTTGGCGGCGGGGGGCTCATACAATGAGCAGTTCTTC.

The chain combines TRBV28 with TRBJ2-1, with 9 bases aligning to TRBD1. Germline CDR1 and CDR2: MDHEN and SYDVKM. This CDR3 has 14 residues. The trim removed 5 bases at V and 7 bases at J, leaving 6 bases unmatched. This CDR3 is CASSRQGVRNEQFF. The CDR3 DNA follows: TGTGCCAGCAGTCGACAGGGGGTCAGGAATGAGCAGTTCTTC.

V and J are TRBV5-1 and TRBJ2-2; D is perhaps TRBD2 (5 bases). The CDR3 is 15 amino acids. CDR1 and CDR2 (germline): SGHRS, YFSETQ. Trimming shortened V by 1 base and J by 1 base, and 8 bases separated the two germline ends. CDR3 loop: CASSLRRGNTGELFF. CDR3 sequence (DNA): TGCGCCAGCAGCTTGAGACGGGGGAACACCGGGGAGCTGTTTTTT.

V usage is TRBV6-5 and J usage is TRBJ1-2; 8 bases map to TRBD1. V lost 6 bases, J lost 6 bases, and 12 bases stayed unmatched. CDR3 length equals 15 residues. Germline V gene lookup returns CDR1 MNHEY and CDR2 SVGAGI. The CDR3 spells CASSPEVRTGHGYTF. Written as DNA, the CDR3 is TGTGCCAGCAGCCCCGAAGTTAGGACAGGGCATGGCTACACCTTC.

The gene calls are TRBV5-1 and TRBJ1-2, with no clear D. The CDR3 runs to 17 residues. Looked up from germline, CDR1 is SGHRS and CDR2 is YFSETQ. Trimming took off 3 bases at V and 2 bases at J, with 20 bases between the two ends. CDR3 sequence reads: CASSYSPADKSNYGYTF. CDR3 bases: TGCGCCAGCAGCTACTCCCCCGCGGATAAATCAAACTATGGCTACACCTTC. The variable domain in full, with the rest retrieved from reference TRBV5-1 and TRBJ1-2, is KAGVTQTPRYLIKTRGQQVTLSCSPISGHRSVSWYQQTPGQGLQFLFEYFSETQRNKGNFPGRFSGRQFSNSRSEMNVSTLELGDSALYLCASSYSPADKSNYGYTFGSGTRLTVV.

This chain connects TRBV5-1 to TRBJ2-1; 12 nucleotides align to TRBD1. V dropped 6 bases and J dropped 9; count of bases not matched to a gene: 10. The CDR3 has 15 amino acids. Germline V gives CDR1 SGHRS, CDR2 YFSETQ. DNA of the CDR3: TGCGCCAGCATTCGGGGACAGGGGGCTTTGGGTGAGCAGTTCTTC. Its translation is CASIRGQGALGEQFF. Combining the CDR3 with reference TRBV5-1 and TRBJ2-1 gives the whole variable domain KAGVTQTPRYLIKTRGQQVTLSCSPISGHRSVSWYQQTPGQGLQFLFEYFSETQRNKGNFPGRFSGRQFSNSRSEMNVSTLELGDSALYLCASIRGQGALGEQFFGPGTRLTVL.

The chain links TRBV6-5 to TRBJ1-2; no reliable D call. The CDR3 extends over 15 amino acids. Germline CDR1 and CDR2: MNHEY and SVGAGI. V lost 5 bases and J 0 bases, leaving 13 bases between the germline ends. The chain's CDR3 is CASSQKMSSNYGYTF. CDR3 nucleotides: TGTGCCAGCAGTCAAAAAATGAGTTCTAACTATGGCTACACCTTC.

As to this clone: Germline and junction disagree at one end, which may indicate a read error. The genes are TRBV30 and TRBJ1-1; D might be TRBD1 (6 bases). The CDR3 length is 11 residues. CDR1 is GTSNPN and CDR2 is SVGIG in the germline V gene (reference sequence). The chain's CDR3 is CAWSVWGGRLF. In DNA, the CDR3 is TGTGCCTGGAGTGTTTGGGGGGGCCGGCTCTTT.

This chain links TRBV5-5 with TRBJ1-5, with D tentatively TRBD1 (5 bases). The CDR3 covers 15 residues. CDR1 and CDR2 (germline): SGHKS, YYEKEE (reference sequence). Trimming shortened V by 5 bases and J by 5 bases, and 17 bases separated the two germline ends. This chain's CDR3 is CASRTSGMNDQPQHF. The DNA of the CDR3 is TGTGCCAGCAGAACCTCAGGGATGAATGATCAGCCCCAGCATTTT.

This clone was detected once. V usage is TRBV7-2 and J usage is TRBJ2-7; 9 bases agree with TRBD1. CDR3 size: 15 residues. V lost 5 bases, J lost 3 bases, and 8 bases stayed unmatched. Per germline, CDR1 SGHTA and CDR2 FQGNSA. This CDR3 reads CASSRPGQGVYEQYF. The DNA for the CDR3 is TGTGCCAGCAGCAGACCGGGACAGGGAGTCTACGAGCAGTACTTC.

The chain uses TRBV4-1 and TRBJ1-2; no definite D call. Germline CDR1 is MGHRA and CDR2 is YSYEKL. The V end lost 0 bases, the J end lost 3 bases, and 5 bases lay between the germline ends. The CDR3 is 13 residues long. This CDR3 reads CASSQDPYYGYTF. CDR3 coding DNA: TGCGCCAGCAGCCAAGATCCTTACTATGGCTACACCTTC.

The chain employs TRBV6-5 and TRBJ1-1; 10 bases match TRBD1. The CDR3 has 13 amino acids. Looked up from germline, CDR1 is MNHEY and CDR2 is SVGAGI. The CDR3 DNA reads as TGTGCGACCACCGGGACAGGGGTCACTGAAGCTTTCTTT. As protein: CATTGTGVTEAFF.

This clone was counted a few times. This sequence joins TRBV27 and TRBJ2-1, with 10 bases fitting TRBD2. The CDR3 consists of 16 residues. V lost 4 bases, J lost 4 bases, and 7 bases stayed unmatched. CDR1 is MNHEY and CDR2 is SMNVEV in the germline V gene (reference sequence). The CDR3 loop is CASSSVAGGFYNEQFF. CDR3 coding DNA: TGTGCCAGCAGTTCAGTAGCGGGGGGCTTTTACAATGAGCAGTTCTTC.

V and J are TRBV19 and TRBJ2-7, with a weak D call TRBD2 (5 bases). V lost 0 bases and J 2 bases, leaving 14 bases between the germline ends. The CDR3 extends over 16 amino acids. Looked up from germline, CDR1 is LNHDA and CDR2 is SQIVND (reference sequence). CDR3 sequence: CASSIEGSGPAYEQYF. DNA of the CDR3: TGTGCCAGTAGTATAGAGGGAAGCGGACCAGCCTACGAGCAGTACTTC.

The CDR3 protein is CASSEPPGWRTGELFF. The CDR3 coding sequence is TGTGCCAGCAGCGAACCCCCAGGGTGGCGTACCGGGGAGCTGTTTTTT. The chain joins TRBV21-1 to TRBJ2-2; the table's D gene call, TRBD1, was not cross checked with the DNA. TRBV21-1 is labeled a pseudogene. CDR3 length: 16 residues.

J is TRBJ1-3 and V is TRBV9, with D possibly being TRBD1 (5 bases). In germline, CDR1 is SGDLS, CDR2 YYNGEE. V gave up 4 bases and J gave up 1 base, with 12 bases separating them. The CDR3 contains 15 residues. The DNA for the CDR3 is TGTGCCAGCAGCCAATCGGGGACTTCTGGAAACACCATATATTTT. As protein: CASSQSGTSGNTIYF.

The chain carries TRBV12-5 and TRBJ2-1; 9 nucleotides agree with TRBD2. The junction had 8 bases not matched to a gene; V was cut back by 7 bases and J by 10 bases. Germline V gives CDR1 LGHNT, CDR2 FRNRAP. The CDR3 is 13 amino acids. The CDR3 protein is CASAPAGGDEQFF. In nucleotides, the CDR3 is TGTGCTAGTGCTCCAGCGGGAGGAGACGAGCAGTTCTTC.

The chain is built from TRBV6-5 and TRBJ1-5, with 7 bases lining up with TRBD1. The CDR3 is 14 residues long. From germline, CDR1 is MNHEY and CDR2 SVGAGI. Unmatched junction bases numbered 1, after V lost 5 bases and J lost 0 bases. In nucleotides, the CDR3 is TGTGCCAGCAGTCCAGGGGGTAGCAATCAGCCCCAGCATTTT. This encodes CASSPGGSNQPQHF.

V is TRBV29-1 and J is TRBJ2-5, with D hard to call. V was clipped by 4 bases and J by 2 bases, with 11 bases between them. In germline, CDR1 is SQVTM, CDR2 ANQGSEA. The CDR3 has 13 residues. Here the CDR3 DNA reads TGCAGCGTTGTAGCCCACCGGCAAGAGACCCAGTACTTC. It encodes CSVVAHRQETQYF.